This TCR beta chain was sequenced during a study of cytomegalovirus exposure and HLA in healthy donors (TCRdb year 2017). Study-level background: In an earlier analysis of about 560 of the donors, 250 to 350 Gb of sequence data and 117 million unique TCR beta sequences from 150 million to 200 million T cells were reported. Among approximately 370 genotyped donors of the cohort, an average of approximately 200,000 unique TCR beta nucleotide sequences was sequenced per donor, of which 15% to 20% were non-productive. Among the 398 genotyped donors, 75% to 90% belonged to the genetic ancestry cluster associated with self-reported Caucasian donors. An early release that covered roughly 600 HLA-typed donors contained around 300 gigabases of sequencing data and tens of millions of unique TCR sequences. About five DR-DQ haplotypes were treated as single units for association and clustering because of strong linkage in the cohort. Rather than using new phenotypic data, the later analysis identified candidate immune exposures from TCR beta sequences and from how often those sequences occurred across donors. HLA typing included class I and class II loci at four-digit resolution. A later genetic analysis took genome-wide SNP genotypes for about 55% of the 666 donors and used that subset as a discovery cohort. To predict cytomegalovirus infection status, the study brought together high-throughput TCR immunosequencing, statistical association of individual TCRs with disease status, and machine learning. To decide whether each TCR beta V gene segment behaved as functional or pseudogenic, an earlier analysis of some 600 of the donors relied on high-throughput TCR beta sequencing. The study aimed to test whether signatures of past pathogen exposure could be identified by cataloging public T cell receptors. In addition to the first cohort of 650 to 750 subjects, a separate validation cohort of 120 different subjects was used. The number of typed donors differed by locus: about 620-640 for A, B, C, DRB1 and DQB1; some 500 for DQA1; roughly 600 for DPA1; and roughly 470 for DPB1. Every repertoire in the discovery cohort had been generated on one and the same sequencing platform. To study patterns of TCR occurrence, a later analysis re-analyzed previously published TCR beta repertoires from 600 to 750 donors and added high-resolution HLA genotyping. The study profiled the T cell repertoires of fewer than 850 subjects by immunosequencing and related them to cytomegalovirus serostatus. Donor age, sex, ethnicity and CMV serostatus were compiled alongside the repertoire data.

Libraries were made using the immunoSEQ multiplex PCR assay. A mixture of 60 forward primers for TCR Vbeta segments and 13 reverse primers for TCR Jbeta segments was used in the multiplex PCR. A multiplex PCR assay on genomic DNA amplified the CDR3 region of rearranged TCR beta genes. Amplified TCR beta libraries were sequenced as 87-base-pair reads on the Illumina HiSeq System. In the paper's pipeline: A later analysis tallied around 82 million unique TCR beta chains across the 600 to 700 repertoires, and around 10 million of those chains were shared by two or more donors. A nearest-neighbor algorithm error-corrected the raw reads and collapsed the reads into unique sequences, merging closely related sequences to remove PCR and sequencing errors. Alignment of CDR3 sequences to IMGT reference sequences was used to assign V, D and J gene segments. Each retained sequence needed at least a six-nucleotide match to both a V gene segment and a J gene segment. A rearrangement was called productive if the CDR3 had no stop codons and remained in frame with V and J, and every other rearrangement was called non-productive. CDR3 was defined according to IMGT convention as the region running from the second conserved V-encoded cysteine to the conserved J-encoded phenylalanine. The earlier analysis of 550 to 650 of the donors excluded any sequence lacking an unambiguous match to a single V gene segment. An earlier analysis of fewer than 750 of the donors called V segments functional above 56.7% productive rearrangements and segregating when the between-donor standard deviation exceeded 5%. A statistical classification framework was built to diagnose cytomegalovirus status from the catalog of TCR beta chain sequences. A later analysis assigned V and J genes by comparing TCR nucleotide sequences with IMGT/GENE-DB human TR gene sequences. In a later analysis, CDR3 sequences and most-parsimonious VDJ recombination scenarios were assigned using the TCRdist pipeline. In a later analysis, every TCR beta chain was defined by the combination of its CDR3 amino acid sequence and its V-gene family, and reads without a unique V-gene family were dropped. In a later analysis, approximately 590 highly shared, low-generation-probability nucleotide sequences were removed to address suspected cross-contamination and a sequencing artifact. In a later analysis, a clonal expansion index for each public chain was calculated from normalized within-repertoire ranks of inferred template counts. In a later analysis, generation probabilities were computed with a VDJ recombination model fitted to out-of-frame rearrangements, and the resulting probabilities were checked against IGoR. In a later analysis, TCR-TCR, TCR-HLA and TCR-CMV co-occurrence was scored with hypergeometric tests, and a repertoire-size bias correction was applied to TCR pairs. In a later analysis, false discovery rates were estimated by permuting HLA or CMV assignments 20 times. In a later analysis, co-occurring TCRs were grouped using DBSCAN, with TCRdist sequence similarity added in when clustering inside HLA-allele-positive subsets. Repertoires with fewer than 30,000 or more than 120,000 public chains were left out of co-occurrence clustering, as were five repertoires with anomalous nucleotide sharing. The immuneACCESS repertoire file appears here via TCRdb, limited to in-frame rearrangements. These files lack a portion of the clones; in checked studies, under half of the deficit traces to unresolved V genes, and the cause of the others is not known. V and J calls and clone size are copied from that table; D and trimming were computed from the DNA. This sample's listing comprises tens of thousands of clones. Jointly, the top ten make up about 2.9% of the sample.

In total, about 650 healthy bone marrow donors made up the cohort. At the time of sampling, every cohort member was nominally healthy, though immune exposures that went unrecorded were likely present. The donor tested CMV seronegative, placing the donor among the approximately 360 seronegative members of the cohort. A peripheral blood sample was collected from each donor, and TCR beta sequencing was performed on peripheral blood mononuclear cells. The Qiagen DNeasy Blood Extraction Kit was used to extract genomic DNA from the blood cell samples. About this clone itself: No antigen is known for it.

General study outcomes and caveats: Presence/absence analyses assumed roughly uniform sequencing depth across donors, an assumption that may not hold. Some IMGT-functional V segments, including TRBV6-2 and TRBV6-3, could not be distinguished by the 87-base-pair reads and were therefore excluded. In the study, some 180 TCR beta chains were listed as associated with cytomegalovirus. Specific HLA alleles were associated with around 18,000 TCR beta sequences at a false discovery rate of 0.05 in a later analysis. In vitro tests confirmed that a few of the cytomegalovirus-associated TCR beta chains recognize cytomegalovirus antigens. This cohort had only TCR beta chains sequenced, and the lack of alpha or paired-chain data limited which features could be detected. In a later genetic analysis, a missense DCLRE1C variant was associated with V-gene and J-gene trimming of TCR beta chains, and the association was replicated in an independent cohort. A later analysis reported that several top co-occurrence clusters appeared linked to parvovirus B19, influenza, CMV and Epstein-Barr virus. Compared with the roughly 600-donor mean, donors in an Asian-associated ancestry cluster had fewer N-insertions in productive TCRs, according to a later genetic analysis. In a later analysis, TCR association rates were found to vary across HLA loci, with the most associated TCRs seen for DRB1 alleles and the fewest for HLA-C alleles. When HLA alleles, especially DR and DQ, strongly co-occurred, TCR associations were difficult to assign to individual alleles. Most TCR sequences were seen in very few donors, while some public TCRs were found in many individuals. According to a later analysis, most CMV-associated TCR beta chains appeared to be HLA-restricted, and the HLA associations seemed to be driven largely by CMV exposure. In an earlier analysis of roughly 500 of the donors, most TCR beta V segments appeared in productive rearrangements about 90% or about 30% of the time, broadly matching IMGT annotations. CMV serostatus was the only immune exposure information available for the cohort. The classifier was reported to diagnose cytomegalovirus status with high specificity and sensitivity in both the original and validation cohorts. A group of highly shared sequence variants was considered likely to be a technical artifact of the sequencing pipeline. Correlated functional status among segregating V segments might reflect linkage disequilibrium, but an unknown experimental factor could not be ruled out. According to the authors, the approach could potentially be generalized to other disease states and immunological phenotypes. Because counts were too low, about 15 rarely observed V segments, including chromosome 9 orphons, were left out of the earlier analysis of 587 of the donors. Because HLA typing was missing for some donors at each locus, association tests included only the typed subset. A further reported finding was that TCR beta sequences accurately predicted the HLA-A and HLA-B alleles for most subjects in the first cohort. A later analysis found that HLA-associated TCR beta chains were more clonally expanded and had lower generation probabilities than equally common non-associated chains.

CDR1 SQVTM and CDR2 ANQGSEA are derived from the germline V gene. The CDR3 spans 14 residues, from the cysteine through the phenylalanine. Here the CDR3 DNA is all that survives: 42 bases in frame from base 1. A distance of 13 bases separates the germline ends of V and J, which lose 7 bases and 0 bases respectively. Sequenced material: PBMCs. This sequence originates from a man aged 35 to 55 in good health and CMV-seronegative. The chain is assembled from TRBV29-1 and TRBJ1-3; TRBD1 is perhaps the D gene, given 5 matching bases. The DNA sequence is TGCAGCGCCATTCGGGGGAACTCTGGAAACACCATATATTTT. Its amino acids are CSAIRGNSGNTIYF.